Listed here are 29 T cell receptor beta chains from one sample, sequenced in a study of Graves' ophthalmopathy and Graves' hyperthyroidism. RNA transcripts served as template for amplifying TCR beta CDR3 sequences. Second-round multiplex PCR came after first-round RT-PCR with HTBI primers. TCRdb processed the multiplex PCR reads anew with MiXCR; each CDR3 protein has one entry. The top ten clones hold approximately 7% of a sample with hundreds of thousands of distinct CDR3 sequences, 20% to 25% of them seen once. Material: peripheral blood. These receptors were taken from a woman aged 18-35 years with stable Graves' hyperthyroidism. Some clones in this sample may be carry-over from other donors' samples.

J is TRBJ2-7 and V is TRBV12-3 or TRBV12-4, with D tentatively TRBD1 (5 bases). V shed 5 bases and J shed 7 bases, with 15 bases lying between them. CDR3 size: 13 residues. The CDR3 sequence: CASSQGAPLEQYF. The DNA of the CDR3 is TGTGCCAGCAGTCAAGGGGCCCCTTTGGAGCAGTACTTC.

Comments on this clonotype: An end of the junction differs from the germline gene, which may be a read error. V gene TRBV29-1 combines with J gene TRBJ2-5, with 14 bases matching TRBD2. Germline V gene lookup returns CDR1 SQVTM and CDR2 ANQGSEA. CDR3 length: 14 residues. The CDR3 protein is CSVGLAGGQETKYF. The CDR3 coding sequence is TGCAGCGTCGGACTAGCGGGGGGCCAAGAGACCAAGTACTTC.

This clonotype has a handful of counts. The chain employs TRBV11-2 and TRBJ1-1, with D possibly being TRBD1 (5 bases). There are 16 residues in the CDR3. V lost 4 bases, J lost 5 bases, and 20 bases lay in between. Germline CDR1 reads SGHAT; CDR2 reads FQNNGV. CDR3 DNA sequence: TGTGCCAGCAGCTCCCAGAGCAGGGCGTTGGGGACTGAAGCTTTCTTT. This codes for CASSSQSRALGTEAFF.

This clonotype was counted ten times or more. This chain connects TRBV10-3 to TRBJ2-6; D is perhaps TRBD1 or TRBD2 (5 bases each). CDR3 length equals 17 residues. Germline CDR1 reads ENHRY; CDR2 reads SYGVKD. Trimming removed 0 bases at V and 2 bases at J, with 11 bases between. The CDR3 DNA is TGTGCCATCAGTGAGTCGGGACCGAGCACTGGGGCCAACGTCCTGACTTTC. Encoded protein: CAISESGPSTGANVLTF.

This clonotype was counted between two and nine times. Because the CDR3 is missing its conserved closing phenylalanine or tryptophan, this is likely a read error. The CDR3: CSARGIQGTEAFL. For the CDR3, the DNA is TGCAGTGCTAGAGGGATTCAGGGCACTGAAGCTTTCCTT. The gene calls are TRBV20-1 and TRBJ1-1, with D perhaps TRBD1 (5 bases). The V and J ends lost 1 base and 4 bases respectively, with 10 bases between them. Per the germline V gene, CDR1 is DFQATT and CDR2 is SNEGSKA (reference sequence). The CDR3 is 13 amino acids.

This clonotype was observed many times. J is TRBJ2-7 and V is TRBV28, with TRBD1 matching over 7 bases. This CDR3 comprises 15 residues. CDR1 is MDHEN and CDR2 is SYDVKM in the germline V gene. V lost 6 bases to trimming and J lost 4 bases; unmatched junction nucleotides: 12. CDR3 nucleotide sequence: TGTGCCAGCAGACCCTGGGACAGTCAACCTTACGAGCAGTACTTC. As protein: CASRPWDSQPYEQYF.

Turning to this clonotype: This is likely a read error, given that the CDR3 carries no conserved phenylalanine or tryptophan at its end. V gene TRBV6-1 combines with J gene TRBJ1-5; D is possibly TRBD1 (5 bases). The germline gives CDR1 MNHNS, CDR2 SASEGT. Trimming pared 1 base from V and 2 bases from J, leaving 15 bases between. This CDR3 comprises 17 residues. The CDR3 protein is CASSEVSGGRGNQPQHS. DNA for the CDR3: TGTGCCAGCAGTGAAGTTAGTGGGGGACGAGGCAATCAGCCCCAGCATTCT.

This clonotype has ten or more counts. In DNA form, the CDR3 reads TGTGCCAGCAGTTTAGGGGCTGGCTACACCTTC. Protein: CASSLGAGYTF. This sequence joins TRBV28 and TRBJ1-2, with D perhaps TRBD1 (5 bases). The CDR3 length is 11 residues. Per germline, CDR1 MDHEN and CDR2 SYDVKM. The V gene lost 2 bases and the J gene lost 7 bases, with 5 bases spanning the gap.

The chain uses TRBV28 and TRBJ2-2; 15 nucleotides line up with TRBD2. Germline V gene data show CDR1 as MDHEN and CDR2 as SYDVKM. V gave up 10 bases and J gave up 8 bases; unmatched junction bases: 11. The CDR3 is 16 amino acids. CDR3 sequence (DNA): TGTGCCATCCTCGAGAGGACTAGCGGGAGGGTTGGGGAGCTGTTTTTT. Residues: CAILERTSGRVGELFF.

This clonotype has at least ten counts. In nucleotides, the CDR3 is TGTGCCAGCAGGGGGGACAGGGCGAACTACGAGCAGTACTTC. Translating gives CASRGDRANYEQYF. The chain links TRBV6-2 or TRBV6-3 to TRBJ2-7; 9 bases agree with TRBD1. V lost 6 bases to trimming and J lost 3 bases; unmatched junction nucleotides: 6. CDR1 and CDR2 from the germline V gene are MNHEY and SVGEGT. This CDR3 has 14 residues.

This clonotype was seen ten or more times. The rearrangement joins TRBV27 to TRBJ1-1; maybe TRBD1 (6 bases). In germline, CDR1 is MNHEY, CDR2 SMNVEV (reference sequence). The CDR3 is made up of 13 amino acids. V was pared by 6 bases and J by 4 bases, with 12 bases between. CDR3 amino acids: CASSPQGFTEAFF. The CDR3 region has the DNA TGTGCCAGCAGCCCCCAGGGGTTCACTGAAGCTTTCTTT.

This chain connects TRBV2 to TRBJ1-2; the D is unclear. The CDR3 consists of 13 residues. V shed 4 bases and J shed 6 bases, with 12 bases lying between them. The germline V gene encodes CDR1 SNHLY and CDR2 FYNNEI. For the CDR3, the DNA is TGTGCCAGCAGTGTGTTCTTGGAGGATGGCTACACCTTC. Translated: CASSVFLEDGYTF.

The chain combines TRBV7-9 with TRBJ1-6, with 9 bases identical to TRBD1. From germline, CDR1 is SEHNR and CDR2 FQNEAQ (reference sequence). The CDR3 has 16 residues. Trimming cost V 5 bases and J 9 bases; bases outside gene matches: 11. In DNA, the CDR3 is TGTGCCAGCAGCCTCCTACCGGGACAGGGTGTTTCACCCCTCCACTTT. This sequence encodes CASSLLPGQGVSPLHF.

This clonotype was counted many times. Since a much larger clone is just one base distant, this may be a read error. The chain joins TRBV12-3 or TRBV12-4 to TRBJ2-2; no definite D call. Trimming stripped 0 bases from V and 7 bases from J, with 6 bases between. The CDR3 runs to 13 residues. CDR3 bases: TGTGCCAGCAGTTTAGCAGACATCGGGGAGCTGTTTTTT. It is translated as CASSLADIGELFF.

The rearrangement links TRBV29-1 to TRBJ2-5; D perhaps matches TRBD2 (7 bases). V was clipped by 0 bases and J by 1 base, with 12 bases between them. The length of the CDR3 is 15 residues. Germline loops: CDR1 SQVTM, CDR2 ANQGSEA. CDR3 sequence (DNA): TGCAGCGTTGAAGATGGTGCGGGGGCCCAAGAGACCCAGTACTTC. Translation: CSVEDGAGAQETQYF.

The chain links TRBV7-9 to TRBJ1-2; the D gene is possibly TRBD1 (5 bases). The CDR3 runs to 13 residues. The germline CDR1 and CDR2 sequences are SEHNR and FQNEAQ (reference sequence). The ends were cut back, 1 base at V and 7 bases at J, with 10 bases in the middle. The CDR3 sequence is CASSLDGGFGYTF. CDR3 DNA: TGTGCCAGCAGCTTAGACGGGGGGTTTGGCTACACCTTC.

This clonotype occurred many times. The chain joins TRBV7-9 to TRBJ2-5; 8 bases line up with TRBD1. The CDR3 is 13 amino acids. In germline, CDR1 is SEHNR, CDR2 FQNEAQ (reference sequence). Germline trimming cut 6 bases from V and 5 bases from J; bases unmatched to any gene: 5. CDR3 sequence: CASSPGGLETQYF. The CDR3 nucleotides are TGTGCCAGCAGTCCAGGGGGCCTGGAGACCCAGTACTTC.

This clonotype was recorded many times. The chain employs TRBV4-1 and TRBJ2-5, with 8 bases matching TRBD1. V gave up 1 base and J gave up 5 bases; unmatched junction bases: 6. The CDR3 consists of 15 residues. Germline CDR1 MGHRA, CDR2 YSYEKL. CDR3 sequence: CASSQGGRGRETQYF. DNA of the CDR3: TGCGCCAGCAGCCAAGGGGGCAGGGGGCGGGAGACCCAGTACTTC.

This clonotype was counted ten times or more. This may come from a read error, since a much larger clone is one base off. The CDR3 here is CASRFQGNYGYTF. CDR3 nucleotide sequence: TGTGCCAGCAGATTCCAGGGGAACTATGGCTACACCTTC. This chain connects TRBV6-1 to TRBJ1-2; possibly TRBD1 for D (6 bases). The CDR3 covers 13 residues. Germline CDR1 and CDR2: MNHNS and SASEGT. Trimming removed 6 bases at V and 2 bases at J, with 10 bases between.

At least ten counts were recorded for this clonotype. The gene calls are TRBV28 and TRBJ2-7; D is undetermined. Germline V gene sequence: CDR1 MDHEN, CDR2 SYDVKM. CDR3 length: 12 residues. The V end lost 5 bases, the J end lost 6 bases, and 11 bases lay between the germline ends. CDR3 region: CASSPSPFEQYF. In nucleotides, the CDR3 is TGTGCCAGCAGTCCCTCCCCCTTCGAGCAGTACTTC. Drawing the rest from reference TRBV28 and TRBJ2-7, the complete variable domain is DVKVTQSSRYLVKRTGEKVFLECVQDMDHENMFWYRQDPGLGLRLIYFSYDVKMKEKGDIPEGYSVSREKKERFSLILESASTNQTSMYLCASSPSPFEQYFGPGTRLTVT.

This clonotype was recorded at least ten times. The DNA for the CDR3 is TGTGCCAGCAGTTTAGGCCTATCTTCTACACCCCTCCACTTT. Its translation is CASSLGLSSTPLHF. This chain uses TRBV28 with TRBJ1-6, with D uncertain. With 2 bases removed from V and 11 bases from J, the gap between germline ends came to 13 bases. CDR1 and CDR2 from the germline V gene are MDHEN and SYDVKM. The CDR3 contains 14 residues.

This clonotype was counted only a few times. The J gene is TRBJ2-7, the V gene TRBV11-2; TRBD2 is a possible D gene (7 bases). V was pared by 1 base and J by 4 bases, with 14 bases between. The CDR3 runs 15 residues. The germline CDR1 and CDR2 sequences are SGHAT and FQNNGV. The chain's CDR3 is CASSLVGGLEYEQYF. The DNA for the CDR3 is TGTGCCAGCAGCTTAGTCGGGGGGCTGGAGTACGAGCAGTACTTC.

This clonotype appeared many times. CDR3 region: CASRKTGDGNQPQHF. CDR3 nucleotide sequence: TGTGCCAGCAGGAAGACAGGGGACGGCAATCAGCCCCAGCATTTT. V and J are TRBV6-2 or TRBV6-3 and TRBJ1-5, with TRBD1 matching over 8 bases. Germline values: CDR1 MNHEY, CDR2 SVGEGT. This CDR3 has 15 amino acids. Trimming cost V 6 bases and J 2 bases; bases outside gene matches: 6.

This clonotype was seen many times. The chain links TRBV29-1 to TRBJ2-7, with a possible D match to TRBD2 (6 bases). This CDR3 is built from 15 residues. Germline V gene lookup returns CDR1 SQVTM and CDR2 ANQGSEA. Trimming pared 0 bases from V and 2 bases from J, leaving 14 bases between. The CDR3 sequence is CSVEEPSASAYEQYF. The CDR3 nucleotides are TGCAGCGTTGAAGAGCCTTCGGCTAGCGCCTACGAGCAGTACTTC.

This clonotype has just a few counts. The V and J genes are TRBV2 and TRBJ1-6; D may be TRBD1 (5 bases). CDR3 size: 13 residues. Germline CDR1 is SNHLY and CDR2 is FYNNEI. Trimming pared 6 bases from V and 7 bases from J, leaving 10 bases between. CDR3 region: CASSREVNSPLHF. The CDR3 nucleotides read TGTGCCAGCAGCAGGGAAGTGAATTCACCCCTCCACTTT.

This clonotype has ten or more counts. The J gene is TRBJ1-2, the V gene TRBV7-2; no reliable D call. This CDR3 has 12 residues. The germline V gene has CDR1 SGHTA and CDR2 FQGNSA. The ends were cut back, 3 bases at V and 7 bases at J, with 9 bases in the middle. DNA for the CDR3: TGTGCCAGCAGCTTGGAGAGGGCTGGCTACACCTTC. Protein sequence: CASSLERAGYTF.

This clonotype was recorded only once. This chain connects TRBV12-3 or TRBV12-4 to TRBJ1-5, with a weak D call TRBD1 (6 bases). The CDR3 consists of 17 residues. The germline V and J ends were trimmed by 4 bases and 2 bases, with 18 bases remaining between them. The CDR3 nucleotides are TGTGCCAGCAGTTGGTTTGTAGGGGGATTGCGCAATCAGCCCCAGCATTTT. Translation: CASSWFVGGLRNQPQHF.

This clonotype was counted ten times or more. CDR3 in DNA: TGTGCCAGCAGTGAGGCAGGGTGGAAGGGCTACACCTTC. It yields the protein CASSEAGWKGYTF. V is TRBV6-1 and J is TRBJ1-2; perhaps TRBD1 as D (5 bases). The CDR3 covers 13 residues. Trimming took off 3 bases at V and 8 bases at J, with 13 bases between the two ends. Germline V CDR1 and CDR2: MNHNS, SASEGT.

The gene calls are TRBV6-1 and TRBJ1-5; D is possibly TRBD1 (5 bases). Germline V gene data show CDR1 as MNHNS and CDR2 as SASEGT. The CDR3 spans 16 residues. V shed 6 bases and J shed 2 bases, with 17 bases lying between them. The CDR3 DNA reads as TGTGCCAGCAGACCACCCCCAGACAGACGCAATCAGCCCCAGCATTTT. This codes for CASRPPPDRRNQPQHF.